The 30 T cell receptor beta chains reported below all come from one sample, sequenced in a study of cytomegalovirus exposure and HLA in healthy donors. The PCR contained 60 Vbeta and 13 Jbeta primers. Measured with immunoSEQ multiplex PCR; TCRdb has only the in-frame clones, and not every one. This sample has over 200,000 clones; 82% occur once, and the top ten carry 6%. The material sequenced was PBMCs. Receptors originate from a man aged 40-50 years in good health and CMV-seropositive.

The chain has TRBV14 and TRBJ1-6; possibly TRBD1 for D (5 bases). The CDR3 sequence is 16 residues long. The germline CDR1 and CDR2 sequences are SGHDN and FVKESK. V was pared by 1 base and J by 4 bases, with 11 bases between. CDR3 coding DNA: TGTGCCAGCAGCCAAGGGGCAAAGGGGTATAATTCACCCCTCCACTTT. Its protein is CASSQGAKGYNSPLHF.

V usage is TRBV12-2 and J usage is TRBJ2-1; TRBD2 is the table's D call, not checked against the DNA. TRBV12-2 is a documented pseudogene. The CDR3 is 16 amino acids. CDR3 in amino acids: CASRSLGGRLHNEQFF. CDR3 in DNA: TGTGCAAGTCGCTCCCTCGGCGGGAGGCTTCACAATGAGCAGTTCTTC.

The chain links TRBV6-5 to TRBJ2-2; 7 bases line up with TRBD1. The CDR3 is 16 residues long. The germline gives CDR1 MNHEY, CDR2 SVGAGI. Losses at the gene ends were 1 base for V and 4 bases for J; bases not matched to a gene: 6. The CDR3 loop reads CASSYLGKGATGELFF. The CDR3 bases are TGTGCCAGCAGTTACTTAGGGAAGGGGGCCACCGGGGAGCTGTTTTTT.

The chain links TRBV7-9 to TRBJ2-3, with 7 positions matching TRBD2. Germline assignment: CDR1 SEHNR and CDR2 FQNEAQ (reference sequence). The CDR3 length is 16 residues. J lost 1 base, V lost 5 bases, and 9 bases had no gene match. Here the CDR3 DNA reads TGTGCCAGCAGCCCTGCTGGCGGGAGAGGCACAGATACGCAGTATTTT. This translates into CASSPAGGRGTDTQYF.

This clone has only a few counts. CDR3 amino acids: CASSVSGGSYNEQFF. The DNA of the CDR3 is TGTGCCAGCAGCGTTAGCGGGGGTTCCTACAATGAGCAGTTCTTC. The rearrangement joins TRBV2 to TRBJ2-1, with TRBD2 matching 9 bases. V was pared by 6 bases and J by 1 base, with 4 bases of the junction left unmatched. This CDR3 spans 15 amino acids. CDR1 is SNHLY, CDR2 FYNNEI, per germline.

CDR3 coding DNA: TGTGCCAGCAGTCCGGAACTGGGACTCTCTGGGGCCAACGTCCTGACTTTC. Translation gives CASSPELGLSGANVLTF. This chain uses TRBV27 with TRBJ2-6; D may be TRBD2 (6 bases). The CDR3 is made up of 17 amino acids. Germline CDR1 reads MNHEY; CDR2 reads SMNVEV (reference sequence). Trimming stripped 5 bases from V and 0 bases from J, with 14 bases between.

Worth noting for this clone: Other DNA sequences in this sample translate to the same CDR3. The genes are TRBV6-5 and TRBJ2-2; perhaps TRBD1 as D (6 bases). CDR1 MNHEY and CDR2 SVGAGI come from the germline V gene. The V and J ends lost 4 bases and 5 bases respectively, with 14 bases between them. The CDR3 totals 15 residues. CDR3 residues: CASSSHRVDTGELFF. DNA for the CDR3: TGTGCCAGCAGTTCCCACAGGGTGGATACCGGGGAGCTGTTTTTT.

The chain carries TRBV10-3 and TRBJ1-5; 11 bases are shared with TRBD1. The CDR3 has 19 amino acids. V lost 0 bases, J lost 2 bases, and 9 bases stayed unmatched. Germline loops: CDR1 ENHRY, CDR2 SYGVKD. CDR3 protein: CAISESTGTGGRGNQPQHF. For the CDR3, the DNA is TGTGCCATCAGTGAGTCGACGGGGACAGGGGGAAGGGGCAATCAGCCCCAGCATTTT.

The chain recombines TRBV4-1 with TRBJ1-2, with TRBD1 matching over 7 bases. J lost 1 base, V lost 2 bases, and 7 bases had no gene match. This CDR3 contains 16 residues. CDR1 is MGHRA and CDR2 is YSYEKL in the germline V gene. The CDR3 here is CASSQPGTANNYGYTF. CDR3 DNA sequence: TGCGCCAGCAGCCAACCCGGGACAGCTAATAACTATGGCTACACCTTC.

This clone was seen a few times. CDR3 region: CASGFGGLGTSGRASTDTQYF. CDR3 sequence (DNA): TGTGCTAGTGGTTTTGGGGGATTAGGGACTAGCGGGAGGGCGAGCACAGATACGCAGTATTTT. V usage is TRBV12-5 and J usage is TRBJ2-3; TRBD2 aligns across 16 bases. Germline V gene lookup returns CDR1 LGHNT and CDR2 FRNRAP. Losses at the gene ends were 3 bases for V and 0 bases for J; bases not matched to a gene: 12. The length of the CDR3 is 21 residues.

Here the CDR3 reads CASSHRGGGQFF. The CDR3 DNA reads TGTGCCAGCAGTCACAGGGGAGGAGGGCAGTTCTTC. The rearrangement uses TRBV27 and TRBJ2-1, with D possibly being TRBD1 (7 bases). Germline V gene lookup returns CDR1 MNHEY and CDR2 SMNVEV (reference sequence). V was shortened by 5 bases and J by 12 bases, with 14 bases between the two germline ends. The CDR3 consists of 12 residues.

The chain employs TRBV7-2 and TRBJ2-3; D perhaps matches TRBD2 (6 bases). Germline CDR1 reads SGHTA; CDR2 reads FQGNSA. Trimming left V 4 bases short and J 4 bases short, with 15 bases between. This CDR3 region has 15 residues. CDR3 DNA sequence: TGTGCCAGCAGCTACACGACTAGTTATTCAGATACGCAGTATTTT. Translating gives CASSYTTSYSDTQYF.

V gene TRBV5-4 combines with J gene TRBJ2-1; D is possibly TRBD1 (5 bases). The V gene lost 1 base and the J gene lost 5 bases, with 16 bases spanning the gap. Germline V gene sequence: CDR1 SGHNT, CDR2 YYREEE (reference sequence). The CDR3 runs 16 residues. CDR3 residues: CASSLRARLGHNEQFF. The CDR3 DNA follows: TGTGCCAGCAGCTTGAGGGCGCGGTTGGGGCACAATGAGCAGTTCTTC. Variable domain in full (rest from reference TRBV5-4 and TRBJ2-1): ETGVTQSPTHLIKTRGQQVTLRCSSQSGHNTVSWYQQALGQGPQFIFQYYREEENGRGNFPPRFSGLQFPNYSSELNVNALELDDSALYLCASSLRARLGHNEQFFGPGTRLTVL.

The CDR3 sequence: CTSSQPGLVPSYEQYV. As DNA, the CDR3 is TGCACCAGCAGCCAACCTGGACTAGTGCCTTCCTACGAGCAGTACGTC. The chain carries TRBV1 and TRBJ2-7; the table's D call, TRBD2, was not checked against the DNA. TRBV1 is shown as a pseudogene. The CDR3 contains 16 residues.

Only one count was recorded for this clone. This rearrangement joins TRBV11-2 to TRBJ2-3; 7 nucleotides line up with TRBD2. With V trimmed by 5 bases and J by 3 bases, 11 bases remained unmatched. CDR1 and CDR2 from the germline V gene are SGHAT and FQNNGV. The CDR3 has 16 residues. The CDR3 protein is CASSPHGAGRTDTQYF. DNA of the CDR3: TGTGCCAGCAGCCCGCATGGAGCGGGACGGACAGATACGCAGTATTTT.

J is TRBJ2-5 and V is TRBV15; 10 bases are shared with TRBD1. The length of the CDR3 is 17 residues. CDR1 and CDR2 (germline): LNHNV, YYDKDF (reference sequence). The V segment lost 3 bases and the J segment 5 bases; nucleotides outside the gene matches: 12. CDR3 protein: CATSSLRGQGSGETQYF. CDR3 nucleotide sequence: TGTGCCACCAGCAGTCTTAGGGGACAGGGGTCGGGGGAGACCCAGTACTTC.

V is TRBV27 and J is TRBJ1-3, with no clear D. In germline, CDR1 is MNHEY, CDR2 SMNVEV (reference sequence). The CDR3 length is 15 residues. V lost 6 bases and J lost 0, with 12 bases in between. CDR3 DNA sequence: TGTGCCAGCAGCCCGGCCGGGTACTCTGGAAACACCATATATTTT. Protein sequence: CASSPAGYSGNTIYF.

The rearrangement links TRBV7-8 to TRBJ2-7; 7 bases are shared with TRBD1. The CDR3 loop spans 14 amino acids. CDR1 is SGHVS, CDR2 FQNEAQ, per germline. V lost 5 bases, J lost 2 bases, and 6 bases stayed unmatched. The CDR3 nucleotides are TGTGCCAGCAGCGAAGGGGGACAGACCTACGAGCAGTACTTC. Its translation is CASSEGGQTYEQYF.

This chain connects TRBV27 to TRBJ2-5, with D maybe TRBD1 (6 bases). Germline loops: CDR1 MNHEY, CDR2 SMNVEV (reference sequence). This CDR3 has 14 residues. V was trimmed by 1 base and J by 1 base, leaving 7 bases between them. The chain's CDR3 is CASSLLGAQETQYF. CDR3 sequence (DNA): TGTGCCAGCAGTTTATTGGGGGCCCAAGAGACCCAGTACTTC.

This chain uses TRBV9 with TRBJ2-6; the D gene is possibly TRBD1 (6 bases). V lost 4 bases and J 7 bases, leaving 15 bases between the germline ends. This CDR3 has 15 amino acids. Germline V gene lookup returns CDR1 SGDLS and CDR2 YYNGEE. CDR3 in DNA: TGTGCCAGCAGCCTCCGACAGGAAGTTGCCAACGTCCTGACTTTC. It codes for CASSLRQEVANVLTF.

V gene TRBV18 combines with J gene TRBJ1-2; 8 positions match TRBD1. Germline loops: CDR1 KGHSH, CDR2 LQKENI. The CDR3 spans 12 residues. V dropped 8 bases and J dropped 3; count of bases not matched to a gene: 2. CDR3 coding DNA: TGTGCCAGCACGGACAGGGACTATGGCTACACCTTC. It specifies CASTDRDYGYTF.

This clone appeared a single time. The V and J genes are TRBV30 and TRBJ2-5; 7 bases fit TRBD2. In germline, CDR1 is GTSNPN, CDR2 SVGIG (reference sequence). The CDR3 has 12 amino acids. V shed 4 bases, J shed 2 bases, and the junction held 1 base outside the gene matches. CDR3 DNA sequence: TGTGCCTGGACTAGCGGACAAGAGACCCAGTACTTC. It is translated as CAWTSGQETQYF.

The chain joins TRBV2 to TRBJ2-3; D possibly corresponds to TRBD2 (5 bases). This CDR3 region has 14 residues. Trimming took off 10 bases at V and 2 bases at J, with 16 bases between the two ends. Per germline, CDR1 SNHLY and CDR2 FYNNEI. This chain's CDR3 is CATCRGGVTDTQYF. CDR3 nucleotide sequence: TGTGCCACCTGTCGGGGTGGGGTCACAGATACGCAGTATTTT.

This chain links TRBV18 with TRBJ1-4, with D perhaps TRBD1 (5 bases). CDR3 length equals 13 residues. Germline V lookup: CDR1 KGHSH, CDR2 LQKENI. V lost 4 bases and J 8 bases, leaving 11 bases between the germline ends. This CDR3 is CASSRGENEKLFF. CDR3 coding DNA: TGTGCCAGCTCACGGGGGGAGAACGAAAAACTGTTTTTT.

This clone was counted only a few times. The V and J genes are TRBV4-1 and TRBJ1-1; D perhaps matches TRBD1 (6 bases). Trimming took off 4 bases at V and 0 bases at J, with 12 bases between the two ends. CDR1 and CDR2 (germline): MGHRA, YSYEKL. The length of the CDR3 is 15 residues. The CDR3 region is CASSLAQGLNTEAFF. CDR3 nucleotides: TGCGCCAGCAGCCTCGCGCAGGGGTTGAACACTGAAGCTTTCTTT.

The chain couples TRBV5-5 to TRBJ1-5, with TRBD1 identical over 8 bases. The CDR3 has 14 amino acids. Germline CDR1 reads SGHKS; CDR2 reads YYEKEE (reference sequence). The ends lost 0 bases at V and 5 bases at J; junction bases unmatched: 1. The DNA of the CDR3 is TGTGCCAGCAGCTTGGGACAGGGGCATCAGCCCCAGCATTTT. Translation: CASSLGQGHQPQHF.

The V gene is TRBV28, the J gene TRBJ1-1, with D uncertain. The CDR3 is made up of 16 amino acids. Germline lookup yields CDR1 MDHEN and CDR2 SYDVKM. Deletions cut 5 bases from V and 1 base from J, with 17 bases between. The CDR3 DNA sequence: TGTGCCAGCAGTCAACCCGCGACCGGGAAGAACACTGAAGCTTTCTTT. It encodes CASSQPATGKNTEAFF.

This chain uses TRBV27 with TRBJ2-7; 8 positions match TRBD2. The CDR3 runs 14 residues. Germline CDR1 MNHEY, CDR2 SMNVEV (reference sequence). After removal of 6 bases from V and 4 bases from J, the junction contained 8 bases not matched to a gene. The CDR3 loop is CASRAGTRGYEQYF. CDR3 DNA: TGTGCCAGCAGGGCGGGGACTAGGGGGTACGAGCAGTACTTC.

The gene calls are TRBV5-1 and TRBJ1-1; TRBD1 aligns across 7 bases. Germline CDR1 reads SGHRS; CDR2 reads YFSETQ. Losses at the gene ends were 4 bases for V and 0 bases for J; bases not matched to a gene: 9. The CDR3 runs to 16 residues. Here the CDR3 reads CASSPRTGRMNTEAFF. CDR3 nucleotide sequence: TGCGCCAGCAGCCCCAGGACAGGCAGAATGAACACTGAAGCTTTCTTT.

This rearrangement joins TRBV19 to TRBJ1-1; possible D gene TRBD1, 6 bases. V was clipped by 5 bases and J by 5 bases, with 15 bases between them. The CDR3 loop spans 14 amino acids. The germline gives CDR1 LNHDA, CDR2 SQIVND (reference sequence). CDR3 in DNA: TGTGCCAGTAGTCTTCAGGGGTTTTCTACTGAAGCTTTCTTT. Translating it yields CASSLQGFSTEAFF. Drawing the rest from reference TRBV19 and TRBJ1-1, the complete variable domain is DGGITQSPKYLFRKEGQNVTLSCEQNLNHDAMYWYRQDPGQGLRLIYYSQIVNDFQKGDIAEGYSVSREKKESFPLTVTSAQKNPTAFYLCASSLQGFSTEAFFGQGTRLTVV.